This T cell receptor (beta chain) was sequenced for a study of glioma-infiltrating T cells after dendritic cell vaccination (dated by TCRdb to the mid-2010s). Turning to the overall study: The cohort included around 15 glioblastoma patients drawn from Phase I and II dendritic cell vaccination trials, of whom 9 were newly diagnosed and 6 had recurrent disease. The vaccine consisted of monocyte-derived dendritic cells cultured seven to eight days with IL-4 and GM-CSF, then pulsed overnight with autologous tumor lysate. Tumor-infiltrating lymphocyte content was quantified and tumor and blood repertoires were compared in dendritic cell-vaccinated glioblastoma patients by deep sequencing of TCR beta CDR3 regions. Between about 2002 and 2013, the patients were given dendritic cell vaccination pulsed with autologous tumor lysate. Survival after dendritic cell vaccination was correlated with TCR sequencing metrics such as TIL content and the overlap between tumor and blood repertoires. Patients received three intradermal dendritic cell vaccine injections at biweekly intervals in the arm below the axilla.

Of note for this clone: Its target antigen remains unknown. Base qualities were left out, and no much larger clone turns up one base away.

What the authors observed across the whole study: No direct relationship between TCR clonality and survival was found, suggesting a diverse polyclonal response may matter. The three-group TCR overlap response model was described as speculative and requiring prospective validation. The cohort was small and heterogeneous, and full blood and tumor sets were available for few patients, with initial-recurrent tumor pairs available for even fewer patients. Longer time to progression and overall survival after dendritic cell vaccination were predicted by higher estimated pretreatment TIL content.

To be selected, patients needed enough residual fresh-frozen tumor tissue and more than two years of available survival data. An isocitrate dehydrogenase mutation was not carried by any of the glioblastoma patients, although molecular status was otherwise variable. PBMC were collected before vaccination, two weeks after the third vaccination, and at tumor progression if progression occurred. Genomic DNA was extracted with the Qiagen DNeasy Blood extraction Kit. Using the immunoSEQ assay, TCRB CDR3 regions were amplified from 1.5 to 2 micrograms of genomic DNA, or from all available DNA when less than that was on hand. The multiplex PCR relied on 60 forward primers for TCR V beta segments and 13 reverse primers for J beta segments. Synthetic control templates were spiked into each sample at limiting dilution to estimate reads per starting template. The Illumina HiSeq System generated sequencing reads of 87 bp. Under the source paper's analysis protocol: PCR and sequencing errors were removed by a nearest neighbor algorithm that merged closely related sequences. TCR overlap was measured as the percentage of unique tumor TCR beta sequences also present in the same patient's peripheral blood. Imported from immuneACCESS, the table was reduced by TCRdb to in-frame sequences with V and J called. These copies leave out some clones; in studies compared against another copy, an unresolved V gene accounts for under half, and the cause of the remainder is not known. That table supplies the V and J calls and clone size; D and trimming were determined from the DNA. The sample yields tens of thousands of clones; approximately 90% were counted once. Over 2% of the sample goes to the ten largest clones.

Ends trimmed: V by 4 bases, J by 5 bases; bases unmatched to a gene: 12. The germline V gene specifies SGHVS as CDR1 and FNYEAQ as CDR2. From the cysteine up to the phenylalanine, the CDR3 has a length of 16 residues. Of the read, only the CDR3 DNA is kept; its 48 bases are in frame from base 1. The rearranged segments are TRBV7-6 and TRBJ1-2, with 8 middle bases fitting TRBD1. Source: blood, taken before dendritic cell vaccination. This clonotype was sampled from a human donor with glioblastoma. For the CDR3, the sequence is CASSSFYRGMTYGYTF. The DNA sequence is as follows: TGTGCCAGCAGCTCCTTTTACAGGGGGATGACATATGGCTACACCTTC.